The entry below describes one T cell receptor beta chain. Its specificity is unknown. At the survey level, the v3.0 immunoSEQ assay was run. Some clones are missing from TCRdb's copy, which holds only in-frame ones; the method was immunoSEQ multiplex PCR. The sample includes approximately 25,000 clones, 70% to 85% of them seen just once. Post-ART PBMC samples numbered at least two per donor, and pre-ART ones at least one. V shed 4 bases and J 6 bases; nucleotides not matched to a gene: 7. The germline gives CDR1 SGDLS, CDR2 YYNGEE. The CDR3 is 15 residues long. This specimen belongs to a study of long-term antiretroviral therapy in people with HIV. At the level of the study: The oldest specimens predate the 2015 immediate-ART recommendation by about a decade. Regarding the study as a whole: Older ART regimens may have been in use when blood was drawn between about 2004 and 2018. Relative to transplant donor controls, diversity remained lower despite increasing after ART.

The chain combines TRBV9 with TRBJ1-5; TRBD1 matches 10 bases. The sequenced sample was unsorted PBMCs, obtained 1.2 years after starting antiretroviral therapy. The receptor was isolated from a middle-aged woman with HIV. The DNA for the CDR3 is TGTGCCAGCAGCCCGACAGGGGGCATACTTCAGCCCCAGCATTTT. Protein: CASSPTGGILQPQHF.